The 4 T cell receptor beta chains listed next were all sequenced from one sample in a study of radiation and T cells in renal cell carcinoma. Time point specified: blood 4 weeks post-SBRT, at nephrectomy. Regarding treatment: 15 Gy SBRT to primary tumor, nephrectomy 4 weeks later. Clones were sequenced by immunoSEQ multiplex PCR, and TCRdb holds only the in-frame ones, with some missing. Here the sample spans 40,000 to 45,000 clones, around four fifths being singletons. Here the sequenced sample was blood, taken from a patient whose treatment included radiotherapy and nephrectomy. Receptor source: a woman in her seventies with renal cell carcinoma.

The genes are TRBV10-2 and TRBJ1-4; D call uncertain. V was trimmed by 3 bases and J by 3 bases, leaving 14 bases between them. CDR1 is WSHSY, CDR2 SAAADI, per germline. The CDR3 is 16 amino acids. CDR3 sequence: CASSDHRRGSNEKLFF. CDR3 bases: TGCGCCAGCAGTGACCACCGACGGGGTTCTAATGAAAAACTGTTTTTT.

J is TRBJ1-1 and V is TRBV19; D possibly corresponds to TRBD1 (6 bases). V lost 2 bases and J lost 3, with 16 bases in between. CDR1 and CDR2 from the germline V gene are LNHDA and SQIVND (reference sequence). CDR3 length: 16 residues. CDR3 bases: TGTGCCAGTAGTATAACAGGGTCCCTCGGGTACACTGAAGCTTTCTTT. It yields the protein CASSITGSLGYTEAFF.

The chain couples TRBV5-4 to TRBJ2-1; D may be TRBD2 (6 bases). Germline CDR1 SGHNT, CDR2 YYREEE (reference sequence). V was shortened by 0 bases and J by 2 bases, with 9 bases between the two germline ends. The CDR3 contains 15 residues. Here the CDR3 reads CASSLEGGAYNEQFF. The CDR3 nucleotides are TGTGCCAGCAGCTTGGAGGGCGGGGCCTACAATGAGCAGTTCTTC.

The V call is TRBV18, the J call TRBJ1-1, with TRBD1 as a possible D gene (6 bases). Germline values: CDR1 KGHSH, CDR2 LQKENI. V was pared by 5 bases and J by 1 base, with 17 bases between. There are 16 residues in the CDR3. The CDR3 reads CASSETGVGGNTEAFF. DNA for the CDR3: TGTGCCAGCTCAGAGACAGGCGTCGGAGGGAACACTGAAGCTTTCTTT.